This T cell receptor (beta chain) was identified during a study of cytomegalovirus exposure and HLA in healthy donors. General observations from the study: The records held CMV serostatus as the only immune exposure information.

Regarding this clone: Its antigen remains unidentified. This CDR3 fails to terminate in the conserved phenylalanine or tryptophan, so it likely reflects a read error.

V gave up 6 bases and J gave up 10 bases; unmatched junction bases: 11. Germline-derived CDR1 and CDR2 are SGHNT and YYREEE (reference sequence). The CDR3 extends over 15 amino acids. The PCR employed 60 Vbeta primers together with 13 Jbeta primers. Profiling relied on immunoSEQ multiplex PCR, and the TCRdb table lists in-frame clones only, not all of them. The sample lists about 120,000 clones; under 80% were seen once. The sequencing sample was made of PBMCs. This TCR was sampled from a man in his 60s in good health and CMV-seropositive. The rearrangement uses TRBV5-4 and TRBJ1-6; 9 bases match TRBD1. CDR3 bases: TGTGCCAGCACCCTACCGGGACAGGGAGGGTCACCCCTCCACCTT. Translating it yields CASTLPGQGGSPLHL.